These 19 T cell receptor beta chains were sequenced from one sample in a study of cytomegalovirus exposure and HLA in healthy donors. It was with 60 Vbeta and 13 Jbeta primers that the PCR ran. Only in-frame clones appear in the TCRdb table, and some are missing; sequencing was by immunoSEQ multiplex PCR. The sample gives about 150,000 clones, 86% of which show up once; over 1.5% is in the top ten. The sequenced sample consisted of PBMCs. These receptors were taken from a woman under 30 in good health and CMV-seronegative.

The V call is TRBV6-5, the J call TRBJ1-2; 7 nucleotides match TRBD1. The V gene's germline CDR1 is MNHEY and CDR2 SVGAGI. The V gene end was trimmed by 2 bases and the J gene end by 8 bases; junction bases not matched to a gene: 11. The CDR3 is 15 amino acids. This chain's CDR3 is CASSYARDSSKGYTF. The CDR3 nucleotides are TGTGCCAGCAGTTACGCCCGGGACAGCTCAAAGGGCTACACCTTC.

Turning to this clone: Other DNA sequences from this sample encode an identical CDR3 as well. The J gene is TRBJ1-5, the V gene TRBV19, with 7 bases identical to TRBD1. In germline, CDR1 is LNHDA, CDR2 SQIVND (reference sequence). CDR3 length equals 15 residues. After removal of 3 bases from V and 4 bases from J, the junction contained 6 bases not matched to a gene. For the CDR3, the DNA is TGTGCCAGTAGTATCGGAACCAGGGGGAATCAGCCCCAGCATTTT. This sequence encodes CASSIGTRGNQPQHF.

The CDR3 region has the DNA TGTGCCAGCAGCCCAGGGATGGCAGGGGTGGGTCAGCCCCAGCATTTT. Its protein is CASSPGMAGVGQPQHF. This chain uses TRBV7-9 with TRBJ1-5; D possibly corresponds to TRBD1 (6 bases). The V and J ends lost 5 bases and 6 bases respectively, with 20 bases between them. The CDR3 loop spans 16 amino acids. Germline CDR1 reads SEHNR; CDR2 reads FQNEAQ (reference sequence).

The chain joins TRBV6-5 to TRBJ2-7; TRBD1 aligns across 8 bases. Germline V CDR1 and CDR2: MNHEY, SVGAGI. This CDR3 is built from 13 residues. With V trimmed by 8 bases and J by 7 bases, 10 bases remained unmatched. In nucleotides, the CDR3 is TGTGCCAGCCGTACAGGGGGTTACTCGGAGCAGTACTTC. This gives the protein CASRTGGYSEQYF.

The gene calls are TRBV2 and TRBJ1-2; unclear D gene. The CDR3 is made up of 13 amino acids. V was clipped by 1 base and J by 2 bases, with 5 bases between them. Germline V gives CDR1 SNHLY, CDR2 FYNNEI. CDR3 DNA: TGTGCCAGCAGTGAAGACAGAAACTATGGCTACACCTTC. Its translation: CASSEDRNYGYTF.

In this sample, this clone turned up a few times. The chain carries TRBV14 and TRBJ1-5; D ambiguous. CDR3 length: 9 residues. CDR1 is SGHDN, CDR2 FVKESK, per germline. The CDR3 sequence is CAGEQPQHF. CDR3 DNA sequence: TGTGCGGGAGAGCAGCCCCAGCATTTT.

The rearrangement uses TRBV19 and TRBJ2-5; D ambiguous. The V gene's germline CDR1 is LNHDA and CDR2 SQIVND (reference sequence). Trimming removed 10 bases at V and 4 bases at J, with 10 bases between. This CDR3 has 11 amino acids. The CDR3 loop is CATATSETQYF. In DNA, the CDR3 is TGTGCCACCGCTACCTCAGAGACCCAGTACTTC.

About this clone: An end of the junction does not agree with germline; a read error may underlie this. This chain connects TRBV7-9 to TRBJ2-7; TRBD2 matches at 9 bases. Germline V gene sequence: CDR1 SEHNR, CDR2 FQNEAQ (reference sequence). This CDR3 is built from 13 residues. Here the CDR3 reads CSSHSGRGEEQYF. CDR3 nucleotide sequence: TGTTCCAGCCATAGCGGGAGAGGTGAAGAGCAGTACTTC.

The table lists this clone with a count of one. The chain combines TRBV30 with TRBJ2-1, with 9 bases aligning to TRBD2. Per the germline V gene, CDR1 is GTSNPN and CDR2 is SVGIG (reference sequence). CDR3 length equals 13 residues. With V trimmed by 2 bases and J by 9 bases, 5 bases remained unmatched. The CDR3 reads CAWSRREGGEQFF. The CDR3 coding sequence is TGTGCCTGGAGTAGGCGGGAGGGGGGTGAGCAGTTCTTC.

The J gene is TRBJ2-2, the V gene TRBV29-1; maybe TRBD1 (6 bases). The V end was cut by 4 bases, the J end by 4 bases, with 16 bases between. The CDR3 contains 15 residues. CDR1 is SQVTM, CDR2 ANQGSEA, per germline. The CDR3 region has the DNA TGCAGCGTTGTGGCAGGGGATTATGGCACCGGGGAGCTGTTTTTT. As protein: CSVVAGDYGTGELFF.

J is TRBJ1-1 and V is TRBV27, with a possible D match to TRBD1 (5 bases). This CDR3 contains 14 residues. The V end was cut by 5 bases, the J end by 5 bases, with 15 bases between. CDR1 MNHEY and CDR2 SMNVEV come from the germline V gene (reference sequence). CDR3 DNA sequence: TGTGCCAGCAGTCTACTCGGCGGGGGAACTGAAGCTTTCTTT. It encodes CASSLLGGGTEAFF.

The rearrangement links TRBV19 to TRBJ2-5; TRBD2 might be the D (5 bases). The CDR3 contains 13 residues. The germline V and J ends were trimmed by 7 bases and 5 bases, with 14 bases remaining between them. Germline-derived CDR1 and CDR2 are LNHDA and SQIVND (reference sequence). In DNA, the CDR3 is TGTGCCAGTACGGGCCAGCGAGGGGAGACCCAGTACTTC. Translated: CASTGQRGETQYF.

This clone came up a few times. V usage is TRBV11-2 and J usage is TRBJ2-1; 13 bases match TRBD2. V shed 4 bases and J 3 bases; nucleotides not matched to a gene: 6. The CDR3 totals 17 residues. Germline V CDR1 and CDR2: SGHAT, FQNNGV. CDR3 loop: CASSWTSGGVRYNEQFF. CDR3 nucleotide sequence: TGTGCCAGCAGCTGGACTAGCGGGGGTGTACGCTACAATGAGCAGTTCTTC.

This clone was observed a single time. The genes are TRBV5-6 and TRBJ1-2; TRBD1 is a possible D gene (5 bases). Germline CDR1 and CDR2: SGHDT and YYEEEE. This CDR3 region has 13 residues. Trimming left V 4 bases short and J 2 bases short, with 9 bases between. CDR3 bases: TGTGCCAGCAGCCGGGGGGGGAACTATGGCTACACCTTC. It yields the protein CASSRGGNYGYTF.

The chain is built from TRBV6-5 and TRBJ2-3; possible D gene TRBD2, 5 bases. Germline V CDR1 and CDR2: MNHEY, SVGAGI. The germline V and J ends were trimmed by 6 bases and 2 bases, with 15 bases remaining between them. This CDR3 spans 15 amino acids. The CDR3 DNA reads as TGTGCCAGCAGCCGAACGGGAAGACTCACAGATACGCAGTATTTT. It codes for CASSRTGRLTDTQYF.

The genes are TRBV27 and TRBJ2-7; 9 bases map to TRBD1. J gave up 3 bases and V 6 bases, and 3 bases lay outside the gene matches. This CDR3 comprises 13 residues. Germline V gene sequence: CDR1 MNHEY, CDR2 SMNVEV (reference sequence). The DNA of the CDR3 is TGTGCCAGCAGAAACAGGGGGCACTACGAGCAGTACTTC. This translates into CASRNRGHYEQYF.

This chain links TRBV27 with TRBJ2-2; 11 nucleotides match TRBD2. Losses at the gene ends were 2 bases for V and 6 bases for J; bases not matched to a gene: 11. The CDR3 length is 18 residues. Per the germline V gene, CDR1 is MNHEY and CDR2 is SMNVEV (reference sequence). The CDR3: CASSLRGTSGDTAGELFF. The CDR3 nucleotides read TGTGCCAGCAGTTTAAGGGGGACTAGCGGAGACACGGCCGGGGAGCTGTTTTTT.

This clone was recorded a few times. The chain recombines TRBV7-3 with TRBJ1-1; D is unresolved. Trimming left V 5 bases short and J 3 bases short, with 22 bases between. The CDR3 sequence is 17 residues long. From germline, CDR1 is SGHTA and CDR2 FQGTGA. CDR3: CASSLRPRESPYTEAFF. As DNA, the CDR3 is TGTGCCAGCAGCCTTCGGCCGAGGGAGTCACCCTACACTGAAGCTTTCTTT.

This chain links TRBV5-4 with TRBJ2-3; TRBD2 aligns across 9 bases. The V and J ends lost 3 bases and 4 bases, in that order; junction bases with no gene match: 9. The CDR3 sequence is 16 residues long. Germline V gene lookup returns CDR1 SGHNT and CDR2 YYREEE (reference sequence). The CDR3 bases are TGTGCCAGCAGCTGGGGCTCGGGACTAGCATCAGATACGCAGTATTTT. Amino acids: CASSWGSGLASDTQYF. Together with reference TRBV5-4 and TRBJ2-3, the CDR3 gives the full variable domain: ETGVTQSPTHLIKTRGQQVTLRCSSQSGHNTVSWYQQALGQGPQFIFQYYREEENGRGNFPPRFSGLQFPNYSSELNVNALELDDSALYLCASSWGSGLASDTQYFGPGTRLTVL.